These 7 T cell receptor beta chains were sequenced from one sample in a study of Ad26.COV2.S vaccination and SARS-CoV-2 variants. Treatment described: roughly 18 received Ad26.COV2.S at low or high dose, single or two shots; 5 received placebo; per-sample allocation not given. Material that was analyzed had been drawn on day 63 after the first vaccine or placebo injection. Only in-frame clones appear in the TCRdb table, and some are missing; sequencing was by immunoSEQ multiplex PCR. The sample has about 350,000 clones; 70% to 90% are singletons. Sequenced here: peripheral blood, sampled in a trial of Ad26.COV2.S vaccine versus placebo. These receptor sequences come from a person aged 18-60 years who received the Ad26.COV2.S COVID-19 vaccine or a placebo.

There are a few counts of this clone. CDR3 bases: TGTGCCAGCAGTACAGGGACAGGGGGCGGAAACACCATATATTTT. This codes for CASSTGTGGGNTIYF. The V and J genes are TRBV6-5 and TRBJ1-3, with 12 positions matching TRBD1. Germline V CDR1 and CDR2: MNHEY, SVGAGI. This CDR3 is 15 amino acids long. Losses at the gene ends were 5 bases for V and 4 bases for J; bases not matched to a gene: 3.

In nucleotides, the CDR3 is TGTGCCAGTAGCACACAGGACTCGGGCCAGCCCCAGCATTTT. It yields the protein CASSTQDSGQPQHF. This chain connects TRBV19 to TRBJ1-5; D is perhaps TRBD1 (5 bases). In germline, CDR1 is LNHDA, CDR2 SQIVND (reference sequence). The CDR3 runs 14 residues. Trimming cost V 6 bases and J 7 bases, with 16 bases left between them.

This clone showed up just a few times. The chain joins TRBV9 to TRBJ2-2, with D possibly matching TRBD2 (5 bases). CDR1 and CDR2 (germline): SGDLS, YYNGEE. The V end lost 5 bases, the J end lost 2 bases, and 10 bases lay between the germline ends. This CDR3 region has 14 residues. This CDR3 is CASSRLSNTGELFF. CDR3 nucleotides: TGTGCCAGCAGTAGACTATCCAACACCGGGGAGCTGTTTTTT. The variable domain in full, completed from reference TRBV9 and TRBJ2-2, reads DSGVTQTPKHLITATGQRVTLRCSPRSGDLSVYWYQQSLDQGLQFLIQYYNGEERAKGNILERFSAQQFPDLHSELNLSSLELGDSALYFCASSRLSNTGELFFGEGSRLTVL.

Comments on this clone: The same CDR3 can be traced to other DNA sequences in this sample. The chain uses TRBV5-1 and TRBJ1-2; no firm D call. The germline CDR1 and CDR2 sequences are SGHRS and YFSETQ. This CDR3 has 13 residues. V was trimmed by 2 bases and J by 3 bases, leaving 8 bases between them. The CDR3 here is CASSFGGDYGYTF. In DNA, the CDR3 is TGCGCCAGCAGCTTTGGCGGGGACTATGGCTACACCTTC.

This rearrangement joins TRBV27 to TRBJ2-7; D not resolved. This CDR3 has 12 residues. V was clipped by 3 bases and J by 7 bases, with 10 bases between them. Germline lookup yields CDR1 MNHEY and CDR2 SMNVEV (reference sequence). The CDR3 sequence is CASSFPGGEQYF. For the CDR3, the DNA is TGTGCCAGCAGTTTTCCTGGCGGTGAGCAGTACTTC.

In its sample, this clone was seen once. The chain uses TRBV4-1 and TRBJ2-4; D perhaps matches TRBD2 (7 bases). Germline assignment: CDR1 MGHRA and CDR2 YSYEKL. This CDR3 has 17 amino acids. V shed 2 bases and J shed 1 base, with 15 bases lying between them. CDR3 bases: TGCGCCAGCAGCCAATCAGATACGGGGGGCGCCAAAAACATTCAGTACTTC. Amino acids: CASSQSDTGGAKNIQYF.

CDR3 protein: CASSLATSTGELFF. The CDR3 DNA reads TGTGCCAGCAGCTTAGCGACTTCCACCGGGGAGCTGTTTTTT. The rearrangement joins TRBV7-2 to TRBJ2-2; no definite D call. The CDR3 sequence is 14 residues long. Germline V CDR1 and CDR2: SGHTA, FQGNSA. The V end was cut by 0 bases, the J end by 4 bases, with 6 bases between. Supplemented by reference TRBV7-2 and TRBJ2-2, the full variable domain reads GAGVSQSPSNKVTEKGKDVELRCDPISGHTALYWYRQSLGQGLEFLIYFQGNSAPDKSGLPSDRFSAERTGGSVSTLTIQRTQQEDSAVYLCASSLATSTGELFFGEGSRLTVL.